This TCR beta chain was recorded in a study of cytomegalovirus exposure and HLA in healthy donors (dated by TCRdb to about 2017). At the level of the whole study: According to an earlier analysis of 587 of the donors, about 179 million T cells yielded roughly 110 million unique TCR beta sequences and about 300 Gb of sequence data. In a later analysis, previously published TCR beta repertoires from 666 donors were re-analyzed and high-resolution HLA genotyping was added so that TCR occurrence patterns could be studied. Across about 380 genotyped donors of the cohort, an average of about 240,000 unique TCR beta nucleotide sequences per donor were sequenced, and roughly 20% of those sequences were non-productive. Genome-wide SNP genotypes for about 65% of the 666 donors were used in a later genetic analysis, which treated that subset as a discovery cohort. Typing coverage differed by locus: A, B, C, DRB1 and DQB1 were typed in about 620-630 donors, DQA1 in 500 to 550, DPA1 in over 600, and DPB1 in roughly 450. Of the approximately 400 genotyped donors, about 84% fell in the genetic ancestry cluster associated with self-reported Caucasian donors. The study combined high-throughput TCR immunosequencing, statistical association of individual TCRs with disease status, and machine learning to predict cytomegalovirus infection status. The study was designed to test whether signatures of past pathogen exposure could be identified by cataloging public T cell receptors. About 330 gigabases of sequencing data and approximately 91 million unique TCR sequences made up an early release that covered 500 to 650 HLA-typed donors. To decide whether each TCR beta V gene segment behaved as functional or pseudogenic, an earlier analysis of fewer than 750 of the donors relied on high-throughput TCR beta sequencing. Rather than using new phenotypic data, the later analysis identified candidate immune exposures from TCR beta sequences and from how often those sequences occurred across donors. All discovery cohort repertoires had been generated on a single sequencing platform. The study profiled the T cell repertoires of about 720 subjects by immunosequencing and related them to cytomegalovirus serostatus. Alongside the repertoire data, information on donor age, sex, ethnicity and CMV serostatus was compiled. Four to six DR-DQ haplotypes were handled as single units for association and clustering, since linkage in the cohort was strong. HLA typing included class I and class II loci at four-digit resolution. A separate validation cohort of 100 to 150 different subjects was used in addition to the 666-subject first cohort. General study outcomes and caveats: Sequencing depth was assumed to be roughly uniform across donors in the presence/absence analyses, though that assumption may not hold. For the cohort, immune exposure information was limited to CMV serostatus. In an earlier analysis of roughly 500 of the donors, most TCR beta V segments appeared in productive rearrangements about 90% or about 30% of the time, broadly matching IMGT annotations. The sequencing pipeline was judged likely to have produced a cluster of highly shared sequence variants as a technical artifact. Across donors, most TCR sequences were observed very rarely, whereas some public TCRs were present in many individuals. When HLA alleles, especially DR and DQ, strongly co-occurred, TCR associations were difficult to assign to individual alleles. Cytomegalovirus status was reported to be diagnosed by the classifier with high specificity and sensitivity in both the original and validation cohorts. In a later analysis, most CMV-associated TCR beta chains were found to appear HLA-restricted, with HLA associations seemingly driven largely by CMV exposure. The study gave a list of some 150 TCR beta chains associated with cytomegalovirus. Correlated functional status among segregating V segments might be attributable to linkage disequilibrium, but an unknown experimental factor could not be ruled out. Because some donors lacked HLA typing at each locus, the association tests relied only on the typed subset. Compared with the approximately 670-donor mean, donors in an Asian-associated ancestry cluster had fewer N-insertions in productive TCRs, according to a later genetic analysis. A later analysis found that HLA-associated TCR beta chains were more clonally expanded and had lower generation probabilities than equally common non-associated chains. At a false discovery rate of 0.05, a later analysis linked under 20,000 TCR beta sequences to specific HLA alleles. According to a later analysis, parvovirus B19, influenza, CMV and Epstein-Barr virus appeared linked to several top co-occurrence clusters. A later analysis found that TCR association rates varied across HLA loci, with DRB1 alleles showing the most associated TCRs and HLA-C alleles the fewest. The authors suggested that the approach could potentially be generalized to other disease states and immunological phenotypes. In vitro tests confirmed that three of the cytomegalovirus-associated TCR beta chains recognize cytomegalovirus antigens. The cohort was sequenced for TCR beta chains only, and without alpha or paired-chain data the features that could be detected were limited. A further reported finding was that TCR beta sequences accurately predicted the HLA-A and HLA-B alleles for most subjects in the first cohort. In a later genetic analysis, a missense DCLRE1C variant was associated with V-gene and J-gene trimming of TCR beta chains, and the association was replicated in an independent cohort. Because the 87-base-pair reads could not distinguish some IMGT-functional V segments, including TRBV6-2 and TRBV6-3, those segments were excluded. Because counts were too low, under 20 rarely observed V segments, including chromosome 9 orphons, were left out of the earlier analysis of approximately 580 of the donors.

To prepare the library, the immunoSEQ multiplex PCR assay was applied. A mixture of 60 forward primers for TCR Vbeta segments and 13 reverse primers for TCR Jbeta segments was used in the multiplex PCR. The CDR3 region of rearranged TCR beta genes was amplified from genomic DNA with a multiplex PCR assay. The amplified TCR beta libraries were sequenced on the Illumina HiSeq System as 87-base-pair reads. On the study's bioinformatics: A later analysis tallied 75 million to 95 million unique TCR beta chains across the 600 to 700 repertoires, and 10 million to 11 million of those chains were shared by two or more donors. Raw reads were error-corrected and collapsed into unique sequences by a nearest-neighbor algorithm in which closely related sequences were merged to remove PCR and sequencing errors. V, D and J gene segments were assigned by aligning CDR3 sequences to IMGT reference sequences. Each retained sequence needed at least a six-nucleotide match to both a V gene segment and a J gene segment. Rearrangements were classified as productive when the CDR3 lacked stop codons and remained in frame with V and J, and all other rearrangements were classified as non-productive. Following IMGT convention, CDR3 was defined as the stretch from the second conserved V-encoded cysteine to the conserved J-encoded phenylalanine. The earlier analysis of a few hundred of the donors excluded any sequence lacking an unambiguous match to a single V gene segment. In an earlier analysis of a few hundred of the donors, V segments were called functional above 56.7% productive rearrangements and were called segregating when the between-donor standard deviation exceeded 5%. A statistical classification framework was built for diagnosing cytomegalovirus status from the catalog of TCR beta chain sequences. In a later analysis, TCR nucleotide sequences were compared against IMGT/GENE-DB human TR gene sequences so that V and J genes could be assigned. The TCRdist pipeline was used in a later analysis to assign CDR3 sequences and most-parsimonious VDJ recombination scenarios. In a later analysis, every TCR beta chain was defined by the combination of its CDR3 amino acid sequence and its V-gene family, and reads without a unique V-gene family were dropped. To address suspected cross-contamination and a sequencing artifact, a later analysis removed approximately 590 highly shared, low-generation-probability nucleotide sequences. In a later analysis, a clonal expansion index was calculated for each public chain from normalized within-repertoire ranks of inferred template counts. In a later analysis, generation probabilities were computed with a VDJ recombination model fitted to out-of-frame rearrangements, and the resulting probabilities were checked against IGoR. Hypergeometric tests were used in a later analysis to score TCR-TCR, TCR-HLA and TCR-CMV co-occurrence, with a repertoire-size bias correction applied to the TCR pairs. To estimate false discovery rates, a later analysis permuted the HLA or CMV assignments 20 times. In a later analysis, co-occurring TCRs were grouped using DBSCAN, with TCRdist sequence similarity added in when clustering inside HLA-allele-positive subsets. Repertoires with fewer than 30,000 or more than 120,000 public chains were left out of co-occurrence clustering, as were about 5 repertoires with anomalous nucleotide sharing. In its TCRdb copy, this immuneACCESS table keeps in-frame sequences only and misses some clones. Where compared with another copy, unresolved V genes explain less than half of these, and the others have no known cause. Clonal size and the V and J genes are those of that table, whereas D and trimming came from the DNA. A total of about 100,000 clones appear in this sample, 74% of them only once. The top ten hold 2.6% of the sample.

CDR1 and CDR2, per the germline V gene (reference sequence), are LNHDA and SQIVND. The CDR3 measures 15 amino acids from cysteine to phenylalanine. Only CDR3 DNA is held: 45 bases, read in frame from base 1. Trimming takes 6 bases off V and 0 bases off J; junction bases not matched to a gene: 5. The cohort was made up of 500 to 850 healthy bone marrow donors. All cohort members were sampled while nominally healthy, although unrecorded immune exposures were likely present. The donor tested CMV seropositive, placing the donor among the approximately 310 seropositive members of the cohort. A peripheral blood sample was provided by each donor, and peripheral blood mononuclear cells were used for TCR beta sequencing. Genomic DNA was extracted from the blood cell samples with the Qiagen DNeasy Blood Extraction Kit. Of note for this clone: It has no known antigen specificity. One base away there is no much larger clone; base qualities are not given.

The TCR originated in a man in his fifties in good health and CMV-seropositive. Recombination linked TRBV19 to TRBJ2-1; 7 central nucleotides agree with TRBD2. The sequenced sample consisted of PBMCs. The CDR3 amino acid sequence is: CASSLGGSSYNEQFF. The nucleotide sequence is TGTGCCAGTAGCCTTGGCGGGAGCTCCTACAATGAGCAGTTCTTC. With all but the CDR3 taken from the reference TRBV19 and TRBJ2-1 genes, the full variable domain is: DGGITQSPKYLFRKEGQNVTLSCEQNLNHDAMYWYRQDPGQGLRLIYYSQIVNDFQKGDIAEGYSVSREKKESFPLTVTSAQKNPTAFYLCASSLGGSSYNEQFFGPGTRLTVL.